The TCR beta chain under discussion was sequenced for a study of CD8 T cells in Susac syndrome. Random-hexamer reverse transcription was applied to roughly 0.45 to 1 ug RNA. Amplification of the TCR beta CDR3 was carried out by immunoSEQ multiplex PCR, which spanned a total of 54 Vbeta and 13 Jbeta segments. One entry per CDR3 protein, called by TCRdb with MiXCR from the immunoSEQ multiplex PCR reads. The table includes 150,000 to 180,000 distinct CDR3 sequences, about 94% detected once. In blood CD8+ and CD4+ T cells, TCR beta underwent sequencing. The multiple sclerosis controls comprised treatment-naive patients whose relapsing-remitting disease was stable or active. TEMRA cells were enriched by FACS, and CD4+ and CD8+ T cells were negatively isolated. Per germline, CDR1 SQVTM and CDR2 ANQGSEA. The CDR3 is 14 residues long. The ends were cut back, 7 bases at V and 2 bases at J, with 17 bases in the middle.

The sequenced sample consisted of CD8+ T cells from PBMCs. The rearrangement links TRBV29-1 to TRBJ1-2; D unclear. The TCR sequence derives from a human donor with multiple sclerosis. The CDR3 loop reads CSALAKRPNYGYTF. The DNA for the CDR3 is TGCAGCGCATTGGCCAAAAGACCAAACTATGGCTACACCTTC.